This record looks at one T cell receptor beta chain sequence and its context. It was healthy donors who served as the controls, matched for age and sex. TEMRA cells underwent FACS enrichment and CD8+ and CD4+ T cells underwent negative isolation. This sample stems from a study of CD8 T cells in Susac syndrome. Per the germline V gene, CDR1 is SGHRS and CDR2 is YFSETQ. The V and J ends lost 7 bases and 3 bases respectively, with 20 bases between them. CDR3 size: 15 residues. RNA amounts of roughly 0.45 to 1 ug underwent reverse transcription with random hexamers. Via MiXCR, TCRdb re-called the immunoSEQ multiplex PCR reads, giving one row per CDR3 protein. The table includes about 210,000 distinct CDR3 sequences, roughly 94% detected once.

The TCR comes from a human donor in good health. The sample was CD4+ T cells from PBMCs. The chain carries TRBV5-1 and TRBJ2-7; maybe TRBD1 (7 bases). The CDR3 region has the DNA TGCGCCAGCTCCCAGGGGGGTAACGTAGACTACGAGCAGTACTTC. This codes for CASSQGGNVDYEQYF.